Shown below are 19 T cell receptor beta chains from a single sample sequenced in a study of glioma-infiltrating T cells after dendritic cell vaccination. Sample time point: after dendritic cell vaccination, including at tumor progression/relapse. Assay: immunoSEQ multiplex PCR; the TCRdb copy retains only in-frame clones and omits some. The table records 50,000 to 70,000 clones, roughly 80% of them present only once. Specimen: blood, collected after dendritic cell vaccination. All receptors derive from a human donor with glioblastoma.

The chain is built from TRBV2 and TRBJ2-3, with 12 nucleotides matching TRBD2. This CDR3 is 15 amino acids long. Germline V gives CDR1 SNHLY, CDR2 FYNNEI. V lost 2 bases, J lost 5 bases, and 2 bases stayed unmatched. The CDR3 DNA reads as TGTGCCAGCAGTGAACTAGCGGGGGGGCAAGATACGCAGTATTTT. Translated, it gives CASSELAGGQDTQYF.

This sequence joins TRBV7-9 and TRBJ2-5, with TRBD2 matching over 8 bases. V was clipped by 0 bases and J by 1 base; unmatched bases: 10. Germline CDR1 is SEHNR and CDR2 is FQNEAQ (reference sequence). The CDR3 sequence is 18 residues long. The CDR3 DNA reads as TGTGCCAGCAGCTTAGCGCTGGCGGGGGGTGGGGTCCAAGAGACCCAGTACTTC. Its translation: CASSLALAGGGVQETQYF.

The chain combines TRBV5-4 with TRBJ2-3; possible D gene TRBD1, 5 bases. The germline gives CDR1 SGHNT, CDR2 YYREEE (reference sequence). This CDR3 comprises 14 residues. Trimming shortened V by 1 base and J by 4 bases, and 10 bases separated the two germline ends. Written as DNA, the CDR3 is TGTGCCAGCAGCTTGTCATCAGGGCCAGATACGCAGTATTTT. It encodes CASSLSSGPDTQYF.

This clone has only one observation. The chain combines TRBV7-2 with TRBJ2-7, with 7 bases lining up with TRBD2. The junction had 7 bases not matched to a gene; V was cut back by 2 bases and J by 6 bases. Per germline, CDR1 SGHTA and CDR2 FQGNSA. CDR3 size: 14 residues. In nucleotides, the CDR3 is TGTGCCAGCAGCTTACGACTAGCCCGGGGCGAGCAGTACTTC. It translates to CASSLRLARGEQYF. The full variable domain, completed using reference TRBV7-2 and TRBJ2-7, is GAGVSQSPSNKVTEKGKDVELRCDPISGHTALYWYRQSLGQGLEFLIYFQGNSAPDKSGLPSDRFSAERTGGSVSTLTIQRTQQEDSAVYLCASSLRLARGEQYFGPGTRLTVT.

The CDR3 DNA reads TGTGCCAGCAGATCCGGGACTAGGAACACTGAAGCTTTCTTT. Amino acids: CASRSGTRNTEAFF. The V and J genes are TRBV11-3 and TRBJ1-1, with a weak D call TRBD1 (5 bases). Per the germline V gene, CDR1 is SGHNT and CDR2 is YENEEA. Deletions cut 6 bases from V and 1 base from J, with 12 bases between. This CDR3 region has 14 residues. The full variable domain, in which reference TRBV11-3 and TRBJ1-1 provide the parts outside the CDR3, is EAGVVQSPRYKIIEKKQPVAFWCNPISGHNTLYWYLQNLGQGPELLIRYENEEAVDDSQLPKDRFSAERLKGVDSTLKIQPAELGDSAVYLCASRSGTRNTEAFFGQGTRLTVV.

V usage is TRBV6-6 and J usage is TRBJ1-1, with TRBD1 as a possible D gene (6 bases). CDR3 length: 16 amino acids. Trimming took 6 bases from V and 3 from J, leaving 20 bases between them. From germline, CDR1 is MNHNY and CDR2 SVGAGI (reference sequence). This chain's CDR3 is CASSTRTAQGDTEAFF. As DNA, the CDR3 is TGTGCCAGCAGCACGAGGACAGCACAAGGGGACACTGAAGCTTTCTTT.

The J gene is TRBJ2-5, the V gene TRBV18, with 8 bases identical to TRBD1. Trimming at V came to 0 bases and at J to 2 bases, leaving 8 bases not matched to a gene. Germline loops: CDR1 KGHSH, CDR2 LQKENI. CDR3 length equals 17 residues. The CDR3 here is CASSPPSGQDNQETQYF. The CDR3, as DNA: TGTGCCAGCTCACCACCGTCGGGACAGGATAATCAAGAGACCCAGTACTTC. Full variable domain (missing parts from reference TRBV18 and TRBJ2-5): NAGVMQNPRHLVRRRGQEARLRCSPMKGHSHVYWYRQLPEEGLKFMVYLQKENIIDESGMPKERFSAEFPKEGPSILRIQQVVRGDSAAYFCASSPPSGQDNQETQYFGPGTRLLVL.

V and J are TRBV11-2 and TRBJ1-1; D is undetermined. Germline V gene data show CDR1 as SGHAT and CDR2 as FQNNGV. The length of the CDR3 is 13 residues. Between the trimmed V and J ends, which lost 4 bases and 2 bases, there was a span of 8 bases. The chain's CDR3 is CASSWSRNTEAFF. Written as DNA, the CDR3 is TGTGCCAGCAGCTGGAGCAGAAACACTGAAGCTTTCTTT. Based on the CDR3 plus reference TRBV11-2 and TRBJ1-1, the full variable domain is EAGVAQSPRYKIIEKRQSVAFWCNPISGHATLYWYQQILGQGPKLLIQFQNNGVVDDSQLPKDRFSAERLKGVDSTLKIQPAKLEDSAVYLCASSWSRNTEAFFGQGTRLTVV.

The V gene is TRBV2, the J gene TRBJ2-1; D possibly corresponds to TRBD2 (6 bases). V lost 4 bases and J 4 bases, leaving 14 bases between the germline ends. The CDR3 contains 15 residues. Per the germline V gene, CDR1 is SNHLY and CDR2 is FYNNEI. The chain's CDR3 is CASSVEGGFYNEQFF. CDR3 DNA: TGTGCCAGCAGTGTGGAGGGAGGTTTTTACAATGAGCAGTTCTTC.

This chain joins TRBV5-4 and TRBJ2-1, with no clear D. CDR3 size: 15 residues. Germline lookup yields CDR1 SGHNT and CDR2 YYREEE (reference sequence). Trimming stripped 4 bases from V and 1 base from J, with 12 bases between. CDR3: CASSPSIPSYNEQFF. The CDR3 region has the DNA TGTGCCAGCAGCCCCTCTATACCATCCTACAATGAGCAGTTCTTC.

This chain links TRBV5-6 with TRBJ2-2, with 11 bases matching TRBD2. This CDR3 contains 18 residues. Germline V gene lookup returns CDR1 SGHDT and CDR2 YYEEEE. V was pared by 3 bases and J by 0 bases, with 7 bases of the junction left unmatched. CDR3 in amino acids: CASSSFSGGAANTGELFF. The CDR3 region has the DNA TGTGCCAGCAGCTCATTTAGCGGGGGGGCTGCGAACACCGGGGAGCTGTTTTTT.

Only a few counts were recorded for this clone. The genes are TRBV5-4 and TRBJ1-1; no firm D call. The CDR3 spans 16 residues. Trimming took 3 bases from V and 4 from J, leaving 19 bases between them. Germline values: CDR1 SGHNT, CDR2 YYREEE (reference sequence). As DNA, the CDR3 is TGTGCCAGCAGCTCCCTAACGACCGGGGAGGGCACTGAAGCTTTCTTT. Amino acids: CASSSLTTGEGTEAFF. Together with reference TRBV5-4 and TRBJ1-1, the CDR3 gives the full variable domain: ETGVTQSPTHLIKTRGQQVTLRCSSQSGHNTVSWYQQALGQGPQFIFQYYREEENGRGNFPPRFSGLQFPNYSSELNVNALELDDSALYLCASSSLTTGEGTEAFFGQGTRLTVV.

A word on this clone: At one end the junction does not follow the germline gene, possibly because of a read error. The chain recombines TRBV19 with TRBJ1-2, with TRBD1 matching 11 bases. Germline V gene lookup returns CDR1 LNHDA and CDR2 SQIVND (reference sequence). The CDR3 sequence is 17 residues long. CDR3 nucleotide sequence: TGTGCCTGTAGTATCGGGACAGGGGGTTTCCTAAACTATGGCTACACCTTC. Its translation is CACSIGTGGFLNYGYTF.

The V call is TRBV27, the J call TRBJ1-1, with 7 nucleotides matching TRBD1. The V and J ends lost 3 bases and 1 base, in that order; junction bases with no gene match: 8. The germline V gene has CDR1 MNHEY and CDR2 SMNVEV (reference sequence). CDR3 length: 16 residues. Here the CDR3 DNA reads TGTGCCAGCAGTTTTGGCACAGGGGCACCGAACACTGAAGCTTTCTTT. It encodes CASSFGTGAPNTEAFF.

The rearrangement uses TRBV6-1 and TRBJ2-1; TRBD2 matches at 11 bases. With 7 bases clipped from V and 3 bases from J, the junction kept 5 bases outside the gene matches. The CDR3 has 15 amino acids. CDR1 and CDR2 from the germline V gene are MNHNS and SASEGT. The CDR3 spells CASNPTSGSYNEQFF. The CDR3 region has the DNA TGTGCCAGCAACCCTACTAGCGGGAGCTACAATGAGCAGTTCTTC.

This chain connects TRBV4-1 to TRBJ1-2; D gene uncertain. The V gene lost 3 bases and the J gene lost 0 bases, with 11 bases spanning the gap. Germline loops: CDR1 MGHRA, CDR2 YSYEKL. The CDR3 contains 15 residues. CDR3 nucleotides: TGCGCCAGCAGCCAGCGTGACACGACTAACTATGGCTACACCTTC. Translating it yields CASSQRDTTNYGYTF.

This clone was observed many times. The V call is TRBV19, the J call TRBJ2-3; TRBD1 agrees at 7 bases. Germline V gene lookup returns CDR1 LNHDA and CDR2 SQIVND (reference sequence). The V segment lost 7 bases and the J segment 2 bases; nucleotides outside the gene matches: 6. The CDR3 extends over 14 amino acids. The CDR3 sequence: CASNPGQNTDTQYF. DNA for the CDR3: TGTGCCAGTAACCCGGGACAGAACACAGATACGCAGTATTTT.

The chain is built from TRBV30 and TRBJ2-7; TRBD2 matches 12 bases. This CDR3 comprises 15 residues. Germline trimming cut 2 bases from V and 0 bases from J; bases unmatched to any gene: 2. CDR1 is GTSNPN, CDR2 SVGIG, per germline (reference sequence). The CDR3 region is CAWSPSGGVSYEQYF. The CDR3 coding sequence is TGTGCCTGGAGTCCTAGCGGGGGGGTCTCCTACGAGCAGTACTTC.

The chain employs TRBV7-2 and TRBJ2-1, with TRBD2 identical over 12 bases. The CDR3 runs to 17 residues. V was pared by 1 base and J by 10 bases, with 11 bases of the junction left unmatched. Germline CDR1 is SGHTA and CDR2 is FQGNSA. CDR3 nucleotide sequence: TGTGCCAGCAGCTTAGGAACTAGCGGGGGGACTCGAGTAGAGCAGTTCTTC. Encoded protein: CASSLGTSGGTRVEQFF.